The 25 T cell receptor beta chains reported below all come from one sample, sequenced in a study of T-cell memory formation after mild COVID-19. TCRdb reanalysed the 5' RACE reads using MiXCR and keeps one entry per CDR3 protein. The sample yields 120,000 or so distinct CDR3 sequences, roughly 15% seen once. The sequenced sample was PBMCs or a T cell subset sorted from them (not recorded which). All receptors come from an adult woman who had mild COVID-19 (a few samples of this study predate the infection). Cell type and time point are not known.

The genes are TRBV27 and TRBJ2-1; a possible D gene is TRBD1 (6 bases). Germline CDR1 reads MNHEY; CDR2 reads SMNVEV (reference sequence). This CDR3 is built from 16 residues. Trimming pared 5 bases from V and 7 bases from J, leaving 21 bases between. CDR3 DNA sequence: TGTGCCAGCAGTCAACTTCCCCCCGGCCAGGGGAATGAGCAGTTCTTC. Its translation is CASSQLPPGQGNEQFF.

Only a few counts were recorded for this clonotype. This chain links TRBV5-1 with TRBJ2-3; 7 positions agree with TRBD1. V shed 0 bases and J 1 base; nucleotides not matched to a gene: 2. This CDR3 has 15 residues. CDR1 is SGHRS and CDR2 is YFSETQ in the germline V gene. The CDR3 bases are TGCGCCAGCAGCTTGGGGGGGACAGGCACAGATACGCAGTATTTT. It codes for CASSLGGTGTDTQYF.

The CDR3 bases are TGTGCCAGTAGTATAGGTGAGAATTTCATAGGGTTCAATCAGCCCCAGCATTTT. It is translated as CASSIGENFIGFNQPQHF. The J gene is TRBJ1-5, the V gene TRBV19; no definite D call. Trimming pared 1 base from V and 3 bases from J, leaving 19 bases between. CDR3 length: 18 amino acids. Germline CDR1 is LNHDA and CDR2 is SQIVND (reference sequence).

The chain uses TRBV9 and TRBJ1-5; D gene uncertain. The CDR3 consists of 15 residues. The germline V gene has CDR1 SGDLS and CDR2 YYNGEE. V dropped 3 bases and J dropped 5 bases, with 15 bases sitting between them. The CDR3 protein is CASSAAPGSDQPQHF. The CDR3 DNA is TGTGCCAGCAGCGCCGCTCCGGGATCAGATCAGCCCCAGCATTTT.

This clonotype appeared a few times. The CDR3 reads CASSRDSWNEKLFF. CDR3 sequence (DNA): TGTGCCAGCAGCCGAGACAGTTGGAATGAAAAACTGTTTTTT. The chain has TRBV7-9 and TRBJ1-4; TRBD1 is a possible D gene (5 bases). The V and J ends lost 5 bases and 5 bases respectively, with 12 bases between them. The CDR3 extends over 14 amino acids. Germline CDR1 SEHNR, CDR2 FQNEAQ (reference sequence).

The chain recombines TRBV18 with TRBJ2-7; 7 nucleotides line up with TRBD1. This CDR3 is 14 amino acids long. Germline CDR1 KGHSH, CDR2 LQKENI. With V trimmed by 3 bases and J by 3 bases, 5 bases remained unmatched. DNA for the CDR3: TGTGCCAGCTCACCTGTCCGGGACAGCTACGAGCAGTACTTC. Protein product: CASSPVRDSYEQYF.

The sample holds a few counts of this clonotype. The chain recombines TRBV7-9 with TRBJ2-3; D not resolved. The length of the CDR3 is 13 residues. Germline lookup yields CDR1 SEHNR and CDR2 FQNEAQ (reference sequence). The ends were cut back, 3 bases at V and 4 bases at J, with 8 bases in the middle. The CDR3 is CASSFHPPDTQYF. CDR3 nucleotides: TGTGCCAGCAGCTTCCACCCCCCAGATACGCAGTATTTT.

The chain links TRBV4-3 to TRBJ2-3; 7 nucleotides line up with TRBD2. J gave up 2 bases and V 0 bases, and 5 bases lay outside the gene matches. CDR1 is LGHNA and CDR2 is YSLEER in the germline V gene. This CDR3 has 16 residues. In DNA form, the CDR3 reads TGCGCCAGCAGCCAAGAACCGGCGGGAGCCACAGATACGCAGTATTTT. It is translated as CASSQEPAGATDTQYF.

The genes are TRBV15 and TRBJ2-7; tentatively, D is TRBD2 (5 bases). The germline CDR1 and CDR2 sequences are LNHNV and YYDKDF (reference sequence). The CDR3 length is 13 residues. V was shortened by 3 bases and J by 1 base, with 7 bases between the two germline ends. The CDR3 protein is CATSSEGSYEQYF. The CDR3 region has the DNA TGTGCCACCAGCAGCGAGGGTTCCTACGAGCAGTACTTC.

In this sample, this clonotype turned up a few times. V gene TRBV7-8 combines with J gene TRBJ2-1; TRBD1 is a possible D gene (6 bases). Germline assignment: CDR1 SGHVS and CDR2 FQNEAQ. This CDR3 is 16 amino acids long. Deletions cut 2 bases from V and 0 bases from J, with 11 bases between. CDR3 in amino acids: CASSLSQGFSYNEQFF. CDR3 nucleotide sequence: TGTGCCAGCAGCTTAAGCCAGGGGTTCTCCTACAATGAGCAGTTCTTC.

The chain uses TRBV29-1 and TRBJ1-2; D possibly corresponds to TRBD1 (5 bases). The V and J ends lost 1 base and 6 bases respectively, with 9 bases between them. Germline V lookup: CDR1 SQVTM, CDR2 ANQGSEA. This CDR3 contains 12 residues. The CDR3 DNA sequence: TGCAGCGTTGAAGTTGCAGGGAATGGCTACACCTTC. Protein sequence: CSVEVAGNGYTF.

The table lists this clonotype with many counts. The chain couples TRBV7-9 to TRBJ2-5; unclear D gene. CDR3 size: 13 residues. V gave up 4 bases and J gave up 2 bases, with 8 bases separating them. CDR1 is SEHNR and CDR2 is FQNEAQ in the germline V gene (reference sequence). The CDR3 sequence is CASSSPVQETQYF. DNA for the CDR3: TGTGCCAGCAGCTCCCCTGTGCAAGAGACCCAGTACTTC.

This clonotype has more than one count but fewer than ten. The chain recombines TRBV30 with TRBJ1-1; no clear D. The germline V and J ends were trimmed by 3 bases and 10 bases, with 12 bases remaining between them. This CDR3 is 11 amino acids long. CDR1 and CDR2 from the germline V gene are GTSNPN and SVGIG (reference sequence). In DNA form, the CDR3 reads TGTGCCTGGAGGTATACAGCAGCAGCTTTCTTT. Protein product: CAWRYTAAAFF.

This chain links TRBV6-6 with TRBJ2-5; weak D call: TRBD2 (5 bases). Germline CDR1 MNHNY, CDR2 SVGAGI (reference sequence). This CDR3 contains 16 residues. The germline V and J ends were trimmed by 6 bases and 2 bases, with 19 bases remaining between them. CDR3 sequence reads: CASSPGTGWEQETQYF. CDR3 sequence (DNA): TGTGCCAGCAGCCCTGGTACGGGGTGGGAACAAGAGACCCAGTACTTC.

This clonotype turned up a few times. The genes are TRBV15 and TRBJ2-7; D uncertain. CDR1 is LNHNV and CDR2 is YYDKDF in the germline V gene (reference sequence). The CDR3 has 15 residues. The V and J ends lost 5 bases and 0 bases respectively, with 14 bases between them. The CDR3 sequence: CATSPGLESSYEQYF. In nucleotides, the CDR3 is TGTGCCACCAGCCCCGGGTTAGAGAGCTCCTACGAGCAGTACTTC.

This sequence joins TRBV10-2 and TRBJ1-1, with D perhaps matching TRBD1 (6 bases). V gave up 5 bases and J gave up 3 bases, with 7 bases separating them. CDR3 length: 12 residues. The germline V gene encodes CDR1 WSHSY and CDR2 SAAADI. The CDR3 region is CASSRGDTEAFF. The CDR3 DNA reads TGCGCCAGCAGTAGGGGGGACACTGAAGCTTTCTTT.

This clonotype has a handful of counts. This chain connects TRBV29-1 to TRBJ2-2; D is undetermined. The CDR3 has 13 residues. V shed 8 bases and J shed 1 base, with 11 bases lying between them. CDR1 is SQVTM and CDR2 is ANQGSEA in the germline V gene. CDR3 DNA: TGCAGCCTGGTCTCGGGGAACACCGGGGAGCTGTTTTTT. It is translated as CSLVSGNTGELFF.

The V call is TRBV7-7, the J call TRBJ2-5, with 11 bases identical to TRBD1. Germline CDR1 reads SSHAT; CDR2 reads FNYEAQ (reference sequence). The trim removed 5 bases at V and 4 bases at J, leaving 6 bases unmatched. The CDR3 totals 15 residues. Written as DNA, the CDR3 is TGTGCCAGCAGCGAGCGGGACAGGGGGGGAGAGACCCAGTACTTC. Its translation is CASSERDRGGETQYF. Together with reference TRBV7-7 and TRBJ2-5, the CDR3 gives the full variable domain: GAGVSQSPRYKVTKRGQDVTLRCDPISSHATLYWYQQALGQGPEFLTYFNYEAQPDKSGLPSDRFSAERPEGSISTLTIQRTEQRDSAMYRCASSERDRGGETQYFGPGTRLLVL.

This chain connects TRBV5-1 to TRBJ2-1; possibly TRBD1 for D (5 bases). Germline assignment: CDR1 SGHRS and CDR2 YFSETQ. CDR3 length: 12 residues. With 4 bases removed from V and 10 bases from J, the gap between germline ends came to 12 bases. CDR3 amino acids: CASSPPPGEQFF. CDR3 nucleotide sequence: TGCGCCAGCAGCCCCCCTCCAGGGGAGCAGTTCTTC.

The V gene is TRBV6-5, the J gene TRBJ2-2; unclear D gene. CDR1 MNHEY and CDR2 SVGAGI come from the germline V gene. V shed 5 bases and J shed 4 bases, with 14 bases lying between them. The CDR3 has 15 residues. In DNA form, the CDR3 reads TGTGCCAGCAGTAAGATGGCCCTGGGCACCGGGGAGCTGTTTTTT. Translated: CASSKMALGTGELFF.

The rearrangement links TRBV5-1 to TRBJ1-5; the D gene is possibly TRBD1 (5 bases). The V and J ends lost 3 bases and 2 bases respectively, with 12 bases between them. This CDR3 has 15 residues. Germline assignment: CDR1 SGHRS and CDR2 YFSETQ. The CDR3 protein is CASSSGTDGNQPQHF. The CDR3 bases are TGCGCCAGCAGCTCCGGGACGGACGGCAATCAGCCCCAGCATTTT.

This clonotype was counted only a few times. The chain carries TRBV3-1 and TRBJ1-5, with 7 bases that match TRBD1. Germline CDR1 and CDR2: LGHDT and YNNKEL (reference sequence). The CDR3 length is 15 residues. V trimming: 4 bases; J trimming: 6 bases; junction bases outside the gene matches: 9. CDR3 DNA: TGTGCCAGCAGCCCGGGACAGTTTACAGCTCAGCCCCAGCATTTT. Translating gives CASSPGQFTAQPQHF.

For the CDR3, the DNA is TGTGCCAGCAGCTCCCCCGGGACAGGGGGACATGAGCAGTTCTTC. Amino acids: CASSSPGTGGHEQFF. The rearrangement joins TRBV7-9 to TRBJ2-1, with TRBD1 matching 11 bases. The CDR3 extends over 15 amino acids. Germline V gene lookup returns CDR1 SEHNR and CDR2 FQNEAQ (reference sequence). Trimming at V came to 4 bases and at J to 8 bases, leaving 7 bases not matched to a gene.

The CDR3 DNA follows: TGCGCCAGCAGTGATCTTACAGGGGTTGGCACTGAAGCTTTCTTT. As protein: CASSDLTGVGTEAFF. V usage is TRBV10-2 and J usage is TRBJ1-1; 7 bases are shared with TRBD1. Germline V gene data show CDR1 as WSHSY and CDR2 as SAAADI. V shed 3 bases, J shed 4 bases, and the junction held 8 bases outside the gene matches. The CDR3 is 15 residues long.

This rearrangement joins TRBV27 to TRBJ2-7, with 7 positions matching TRBD1. Germline-derived CDR1 and CDR2 are MNHEY and SMNVEV (reference sequence). Losses at the gene ends were 6 bases for V and 4 bases for J; bases not matched to a gene: 6. This CDR3 is 13 amino acids long. The CDR3 DNA sequence: TGTGCCAGCAGCCGGGACAGAAGGTACGAGCAGTACTTC. Protein sequence: CASSRDRRYEQYF.